A selection of T cell receptor beta chains follows, all from one sample in a study of Ad26.COV2.S vaccination and SARS-CoV-2 variants. The protocol was immunoSEQ multiplex PCR, while the TCRdb copy is restricted to in-frame clones and leaves out a portion. The sample holds about 480,000 clones, around nine tenths seen once. The specimen comprised peripheral blood, sampled in a trial of Ad26.COV2.S vaccine versus placebo. These receptors came from a person aged 18 to 59 who received the Ad26.COV2.S COVID-19 vaccine or a placebo. Both conserved end residues are part of each CDR3. The D gene is left open where the match is weak. Clone size appears in some rows only: once, few, many, or a class for an expanded clone.

>TRBV5-4|16|TRBJ2-2|.|once
CASSLVPGAITGELFF
TGTGCCAGCAGCTTGGTTCCAGGGGCGATCACCGGGGAGCTGTTTTTT
>TRBV9|16|TRBJ1-2|TRBD1|.
CASSPNNRGQGYGYTF
TGTGCCAGCAGCCCAAACAATAGGGGACAGGGTTACGGCTACACCTTC
>TRBV28|14|TRBJ1-2|.|.
CASSLTGTAPDYTF
TGTGCCAGCAGTCTGACCGGGACGGCCCCCGACTACACCTTC
>TRBV28|14|TRBJ2-2|.|.
CASSLRGTTGELFF
TGTGCCAGCAGTTTAAGAGGGACCACCGGGGAGCTGTTTTTT
>TRBV30|15|TRBJ2-1|.|.
CAWSRQETGYNEQFF
TGTGCCTGGAGTCGTCAGGAGACGGGCTACAATGAGCAGTTCTTC
>TRBV12-3/TRBV12-4|13|TRBJ1-4|.|.
CASSTEGTEKLFF
TGTGCCAGCAGCACTGAGGGTACTGAAAAACTGTTTTTT
>TRBV20-1|14|TRBJ2-7|TRBD2|.
CSASPPGLSEAEYF
TGCAGTGCTAGTCCCCCGGGACTAAGCGAGGCGGAGTACTTC
>TRBV5-1|14|TRBJ2-7|.|.
CASSLAGKGYEQYF
TGCGCCAGCAGCTTGGCCGGAAAGGGGTACGAGCAGTACTTC
>TRBV12-3/TRBV12-4|13|TRBJ1-5|.|.
CASRLRVEQPQHF
TGTGCCAGCAGACTCAGGGTTGAGCAGCCCCAGCATTTT
>TRBV7-2|14|TRBJ2-7|.|.
CASSFLGSSYEQYF
TGTGCCAGCAGCTTCCTGGGAAGCTCCTACGAGCAGTACTTC
>TRBV6-2/TRBV6-3|14|TRBJ1-2|.|few
CASSYSGRISGYTF
TGTGCCAGCAGTTACTCCGGTCGCATCAGTGGCTACACCTTC
>TRBV24-1|13|TRBJ2-7|.|.
CATSDFTGYEQYF
TGTGCCACCAGTGATTTTACGGGCTACGAGCAGTACTTC
>TRBV11-2|16|TRBJ2-7|.|.
CASSLQDGHSSYEQYF
TGTGCCAGCAGCTTACAGGATGGGCACAGTTCCTACGAGCAGTACTTC
>TRBV5-6|14|TRBJ1-3|.|.
CASSLRGPGNTIYF
TGTGCCAGCAGCTTGCGGGGGCCTGGAAACACCATATATTTT
>TRBV6-6|15|TRBJ2-1|TRBD2|few
CASSYYGGTYNEQFF
TGTGCCAGCAGTTACTACGGGGGGACCTACAATGAGCAGTTCTTC
>TRBV30|13|TRBJ1-2|.|.
CAWGNLNRRGYTF
TGTGCCTGGGGTAACCTGAACCGTAGGGGCTACACCTTC
>TRBV28|16|TRBJ2-2|.|.
CASSLILGQNTGELFF
TGTGCCAGCAGTTTAATTTTGGGACAGAACACCGGGGAGCTGTTTTTT
>TRBV7-2|14|TRBJ2-7|.|.
CASSRPGSLTEQYF
TGTGCCAGCAGCCGCCCCGGTAGCCTAACAGAGCAGTACTTC
>TRBV19|17|TRBJ1-5|.|.
CASKSSGTAFSNQPQHF
TGTGCCAGTAAATCTTCCGGGACCGCTTTTTCCAATCAGCCCCAGCATTTT
>TRBV18|13|TRBJ2-3|.|.
CASSGGGTDTQYF
TGTGCCAGCTCAGGTGGGGGCACAGATACGCAGTATTTT
>TRBV7-2|15|TRBJ2-3|TRBD2|once
CASSFRLARTDTQYF
TGTGCCAGCAGCTTTAGACTAGCGCGCACAGATACGCAGTATTTT
>TRBV24-1|19|TRBJ2-1|TRBD2|.
CATSDPGGGTRGPFNEQFF
TGTGCCACCAGTGACCCCGGGGGGGGAACGAGAGGGCCTTTTAATGAGCAGTTCTTC
>TRBV12-3/TRBV12-4|13|TRBJ1-1|.|.
CASRLGGNTEAFF
TGTGCCAGCAGACTGGGCGGGAACACTGAAGCTTTCTTT
>TRBV3-1/TRBV3-2|14|TRBJ1-5|.|.
CASSQSAGYQPQHF
TGTGCCAGCAGCCAGTCGGCAGGGTATCAGCCCCAGCATTTT
>TRBV28|16|TRBJ2-1|TRBD2|.
CASSPLGTSGEDEQFF
TGTGCCAGCAGTCCGCTCGGGACTAGCGGTGAGGATGAGCAGTTCTTC
>TRBV18|16|TRBJ2-1|TRBD2|.
CASSPPGGRAVDEQFF
TGTGCCAGCTCACCACCGGGCGGGAGGGCCGTCGATGAGCAGTTCTTC